The 10 T cell receptor beta chains presented below share a single source sample, sequenced in a study of blood T cell repertoires in COVID-19. Clones were read by immunoSEQ multiplex PCR, and TCRdb kept only the in-frame ones, dropping some. The sample lists more than 150,000 clones; around 82% were seen once. The sequenced sample consisted of peripheral blood. The receptors originated from a woman at least 80 years old with acute or convalescent COVID-19.

The chain links TRBV9 to TRBJ2-2; 8 nucleotides match TRBD2. From germline, CDR1 is SGDLS and CDR2 YYNGEE. The CDR3 loop spans 15 amino acids. The trim removed 0 bases at V and 6 bases at J, leaving 4 bases unmatched. The CDR3 here is CASSVGTSRAGELFF. The DNA for the CDR3 is TGTGCCAGCAGCGTAGGGACTAGCAGGGCCGGGGAGCTGTTTTTT.

The V gene is TRBV6-5, the J gene TRBJ1-6, with D maybe TRBD1 (6 bases). The CDR3 has 14 residues. With 5 bases removed from V and 9 bases from J, the gap between germline ends came to 14 bases. In germline, CDR1 is MNHEY, CDR2 SVGAGI. CDR3 coding DNA: TGTGCCAGCAGTAGGGGGGGGAGGAGTTCACCCCTCCACTTT. Residues: CASSRGGRSSPLHF.

The V and J genes are TRBV14 and TRBJ2-7; 8 positions match TRBD2. This CDR3 spans 16 amino acids. CDR1 SGHDN and CDR2 FVKESK come from the germline V gene. J was trimmed by 4 bases and V by 1 base; bases with no gene match: 9. CDR3 region: CASSQVGLAGKYEQYF. The CDR3 DNA reads as TGTGCCAGCAGCCAAGTTGGGTTAGCGGGAAAATACGAGCAGTACTTC.

The chain couples TRBV5-4 to TRBJ1-2; D remains ambiguous. The CDR3 runs to 14 residues. Germline-derived CDR1 and CDR2 are SGHNT and YYREEE (reference sequence). Trimming shortened V by 0 bases and J by 5 bases, and 11 bases separated the two germline ends. CDR3 residues: CASSLVMTPYGYTF. The CDR3 DNA reads TGTGCCAGCAGCTTGGTAATGACACCTTATGGCTACACCTTC.

This clone was seen once. The chain uses TRBV6-5 and TRBJ1-6, with D unclear. This CDR3 has 16 amino acids. Trimming pared 4 bases from V and 10 bases from J, leaving 20 bases between. Germline values: CDR1 MNHEY, CDR2 SVGAGI. CDR3 in amino acids: CASSLLPGAVGSPLHF. The CDR3 DNA sequence: TGTGCCAGCAGTTTACTCCCCGGAGCGGTGGGGTCACCCCTCCACTTT.

The chain couples TRBV18 to TRBJ2-7, with 9 bases matching TRBD2. The CDR3 runs to 15 residues. Trimming at V came to 3 bases and at J to 2 bases, leaving 5 bases not matched to a gene. Germline assignment: CDR1 KGHSH and CDR2 LQKENI. This CDR3 is CASSPPGGRAYEQYF. In DNA, the CDR3 is TGTGCCAGCTCACCCCCTGGCGGGAGGGCCTACGAGCAGTACTTC. The full variable domain, completed using reference TRBV18 and TRBJ2-7, is NAGVMQNPRHLVRRRGQEARLRCSPMKGHSHVYWYRQLPEEGLKFMVYLQKENIIDESGMPKERFSAEFPKEGPSILRIQQVVRGDSAAYFCASSPPGGRAYEQYFGPGTRLTVT.

The chain recombines TRBV5-1 with TRBJ2-1; 10 bases fit TRBD1. The CDR3 is made up of 16 amino acids. With 3 bases clipped from V and 5 bases from J, the junction kept 8 bases outside the gene matches. Germline V gene data show CDR1 as SGHRS and CDR2 as YFSETQ. CDR3 sequence (DNA): TGCGCCAGCAGCTACCGGACAGGGGGGAGGAACAATGAGCAGTTCTTC. The encoded protein is CASSYRTGGRNNEQFF.

About this clone itself: At the DNA level, this CDR3 is encoded by other sequences in the same sample as well. The chain employs TRBV9 and TRBJ1-5; 8 nucleotides line up with TRBD1. The CDR3 extends over 14 amino acids. V gave up 7 bases and J gave up 2 bases; unmatched junction bases: 5. Germline assignment: CDR1 SGDLS and CDR2 YYNGEE. This CDR3 reads CASSGTGGNQPQHF. The CDR3 DNA sequence: TGTGCCAGCTCCGGGACAGGAGGCAATCAGCCCCAGCATTTT.

The chain employs TRBV14 and TRBJ1-4; no clear D. Germline V gene lookup returns CDR1 SGHDN and CDR2 FVKESK. The CDR3 is 15 residues long. Trimming took 4 bases from V and 3 from J, leaving 12 bases between them. The CDR3 DNA follows: TGTGCCAGCAGCCCACGCCCCGGGGCTAATGAAAAACTGTTTTTT. This translates into CASSPRPGANEKLFF.

The chain has TRBV6-5 and TRBJ2-2; D is ambiguous. Trimming removed 5 bases from V and 7 bases from J, with 8 bases in between. Germline V lookup: CDR1 MNHEY, CDR2 SVGAGI. This CDR3 has 12 amino acids. CDR3 DNA sequence: TGTGCCAGCAGTCCGGTGAGCGGGGAGCTGTTTTTT. As protein: CASSPVSGELFF.